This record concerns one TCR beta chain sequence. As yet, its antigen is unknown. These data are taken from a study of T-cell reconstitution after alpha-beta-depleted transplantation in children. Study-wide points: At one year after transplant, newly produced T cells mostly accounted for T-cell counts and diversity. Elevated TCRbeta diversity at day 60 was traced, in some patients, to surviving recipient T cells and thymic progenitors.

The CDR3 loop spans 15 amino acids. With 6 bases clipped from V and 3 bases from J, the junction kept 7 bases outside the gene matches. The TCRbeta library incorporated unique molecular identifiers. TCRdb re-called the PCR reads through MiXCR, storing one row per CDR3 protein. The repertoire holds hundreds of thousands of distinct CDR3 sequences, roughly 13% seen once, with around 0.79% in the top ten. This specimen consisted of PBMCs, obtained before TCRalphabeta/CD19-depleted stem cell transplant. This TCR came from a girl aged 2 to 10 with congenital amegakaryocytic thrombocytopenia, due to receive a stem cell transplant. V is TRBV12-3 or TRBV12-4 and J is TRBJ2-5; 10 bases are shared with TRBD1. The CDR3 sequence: CASSRRDRGEETQYF. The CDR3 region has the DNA TGTGCCAGCAGCCGCCGGGACAGGGGAGAAGAGACCCAGTACTTC.